These 24 T cell receptor beta chains share one sample of origin, sequenced in a study of blood T cell repertoires in COVID-19. Data came from immunoSEQ multiplex PCR; TCRdb stores just in-frame clones and leaves some out. This sample carries 400,000 to 550,000 clones, 87% of them seen once, and the ten largest clones take approximately 2%. Sequencing was done on a sample of PBMCs or T cells enriched from blood (not recorded which). Receptor source: a woman under 30 with acute COVID-19.

V is TRBV10-3 and J is TRBJ1-2, with D perhaps TRBD1 (6 bases). The CDR3 sequence is 14 residues long. Trimming left V 7 bases short and J 8 bases short, with 20 bases between. Germline CDR1 is ENHRY and CDR2 is SYGVKD. The CDR3 nucleotides read TGTGCCATCACTAAGACAGGACCTCTGGGAGGCTACACCTTC. Its translation is CAITKTGPLGGYTF.

A single count supports this clone. CDR3 in DNA: TGTGCCAGCAGCTACCGTGGCGGGGGGGTCACAGATACGCAGTATTTT. Protein product: CASSYRGGGVTDTQYF. This rearrangement joins TRBV9 to TRBJ2-3, with TRBD2 identical over 9 bases. V lost 4 bases to trimming and J lost 2 bases; unmatched junction nucleotides: 8. Looked up from germline, CDR1 is SGDLS and CDR2 is YYNGEE. CDR3 length: 16 residues.

As concerns this clone: The identical CDR3 is also encoded by other nucleotide sequences in the sample. The chain couples TRBV18 to TRBJ2-2, with D possibly TRBD1 on 5 matching bases. Germline CDR1 KGHSH, CDR2 LQKENI. The CDR3 spans 13 residues. The V end was cut by 3 bases, the J end by 9 bases, with 11 bases between. In DNA form, the CDR3 reads TGTGCCAGCTCACCGGGGCCAGGGAGGGAGCTGTTTTTT. It specifies CASSPGPGRELFF. Filled out from reference TRBV18 and TRBJ2-2, the complete variable domain reads NAGVMQNPRHLVRRRGQEARLRCSPMKGHSHVYWYRQLPEEGLKFMVYLQKENIIDESGMPKERFSAEFPKEGPSILRIQQVVRGDSAAYFCASSPGPGRELFFGEGSRLTVL.

This sequence joins TRBV27 and TRBJ2-5; D ambiguous. V gave up 4 bases and J gave up 5 bases, with 11 bases separating them. This CDR3 is built from 13 residues. In germline, CDR1 is MNHEY, CDR2 SMNVEV (reference sequence). CDR3 DNA sequence: TGTGCCAGCAGTTCCCCGAGATACGAGACCCAGTACTTC. Its protein is CASSSPRYETQYF.

This clone was recorded a few times. The chain joins TRBV27 to TRBJ1-2; a possible D gene is TRBD1 (6 bases). V lost 7 bases and J lost 4, with 19 bases in between. This CDR3 has 15 residues. CDR1 MNHEY and CDR2 SMNVEV come from the germline V gene (reference sequence). CDR3 DNA: TGTGCCAGCACCTCAAGGGGGGGGCGGTCCTATGGCTACACCTTC. The encoded protein is CASTSRGGRSYGYTF.

Only a few counts were recorded for this clone. V and J are TRBV10-3 and TRBJ1-5; 8 nucleotides agree with TRBD1. Germline assignment: CDR1 ENHRY and CDR2 SYGVKD. Trimming at V came to 4 bases and at J to 2 bases, leaving 1 base not matched to a gene. This CDR3 contains 14 residues. The CDR3 DNA reads as TGTGCCATCAGTGTGGACAGGGGCAATCAGCCCCAGCATTTT. Protein: CAISVDRGNQPQHF.

The chain recombines TRBV18 with TRBJ1-6, with 8 bases lining up with TRBD1. V shed 4 bases, J shed 7 bases, and the junction held 9 bases outside the gene matches. This CDR3 region has 16 residues. CDR1 and CDR2 from the germline V gene are KGHSH and LQKENI. CDR3 amino acids: CASSRDRGLLNSPLHF. The CDR3 DNA reads as TGTGCCAGCTCACGAGACAGGGGTCTACTCAATTCACCCCTCCACTTT.

The V call is TRBV18, the J call TRBJ1-2, with D possibly being TRBD1 (6 bases). CDR1 and CDR2 (germline): KGHSH, LQKENI. The germline V and J ends were trimmed by 0 bases and 0 bases, with 11 bases remaining between them. There are 16 residues in the CDR3. The CDR3 coding sequence is TGTGCCAGCTCACCACCGAAGACAGGACCTAACTATGGCTACACCTTC. Encoded protein: CASSPPKTGPNYGYTF.

This clone turned up a few times. The chain joins TRBV7-3 to TRBJ2-7; 9 bases are a match to TRBD2. The CDR3 is made up of 13 amino acids. CDR1 is SGHTA, CDR2 FQGTGA, per germline. With 9 bases clipped from V and 7 bases from J, the junction kept 10 bases outside the gene matches. As DNA, the CDR3 is TGTGCCAGTTCGGGACTAGCAGGGTCGGAGCAGTACTTC. Its translation is CASSGLAGSEQYF.

The rearrangement links TRBV18 to TRBJ2-7, with a possible D match to TRBD2 (6 bases). This CDR3 is 17 amino acids long. Germline V gene lookup returns CDR1 KGHSH and CDR2 LQKENI. Between the trimmed V and J ends, which lost 3 bases and 4 bases, there was a span of 22 bases. The chain's CDR3 is CASSPPAPVRRVYEQYF. The CDR3 coding sequence is TGTGCCAGCTCACCCCCCGCGCCAGTCAGGAGGGTTTACGAGCAGTACTTC.

The chain combines TRBV6-1 with TRBJ2-2; weak D call: TRBD1 (6 bases). Germline CDR1 and CDR2: MNHNS and SASEGT. This CDR3 comprises 16 residues. With 2 bases removed from V and 4 bases from J, the gap between germline ends came to 14 bases. CDR3 sequence reads: CASSERAGVSTGELFF. CDR3 in DNA: TGTGCCAGCAGTGAACGGGCAGGGGTGAGCACCGGGGAGCTGTTTTTT.

This chain uses TRBV2 with TRBJ1-2; D is undetermined. The length of the CDR3 is 15 residues. CDR1 is SNHLY and CDR2 is FYNNEI in the germline V gene. The V end lost 2 bases, the J end lost 3 bases, and 13 bases lay between the germline ends. CDR3 nucleotide sequence: TGTGCCAGCAGTGAATCGGCGGTGAGGGACTATGGCTACACCTTC. Residues: CASSESAVRDYGYTF.

The CDR3 sequence: CSAAPDKAYEQYF. In DNA, the CDR3 is TGCAGCGCCGCGCCGGACAAAGCCTACGAGCAGTACTTC. This chain joins TRBV29-1 and TRBJ2-7, with D tentatively TRBD1 (5 bases). The V and J ends lost 7 bases and 2 bases respectively, with 15 bases between them. Germline V gene sequence: CDR1 SQVTM, CDR2 ANQGSEA. This CDR3 comprises 13 residues.

Only a few counts were recorded for this clone. V is TRBV7-9 and J is TRBJ1-5; possibly TRBD1 for D (5 bases). Germline CDR1 and CDR2: SEHNR and FQNEAQ (reference sequence). Trimming pared 5 bases from V and 2 bases from J, leaving 22 bases between. The CDR3 is made up of 18 amino acids. The CDR3 nucleotides are TGTGCCAGCAGCCCTGGGTCACCCGGGGGTGTGGGCAATCAGCCCCAGCATTTT. The encoded protein is CASSPGSPGGVGNQPQHF.

The CDR3 reads CASSFGQGGKNTQYF. The CDR3 coding sequence is TGCGCCAGCAGCTTTGGACAGGGTGGGAAAAATACGCAGTATTTT. V gene TRBV5-1 combines with J gene TRBJ2-3; 8 bases map to TRBD1. The germline V gene has CDR1 SGHRS and CDR2 YFSETQ. J gave up 7 bases and V 2 bases, and 9 bases lay outside the gene matches. This CDR3 has 15 amino acids.

The V gene is TRBV6-5, the J gene TRBJ1-5, with 7 bases identical to TRBD1. Germline CDR1 and CDR2: MNHEY and SVGAGI. The CDR3 is 14 residues long. Trimming took 5 bases from V and 6 from J; bases not matched to a gene: 7. CDR3 residues: CASSPGGSGQPQHF. The DNA of the CDR3 is TGTGCCAGCAGTCCAGGGGGTTCGGGTCAGCCCCAGCATTTT.

The V and J genes are TRBV28 and TRBJ1-1; 7 nucleotides match TRBD1. Per the germline V gene, CDR1 is MDHEN and CDR2 is SYDVKM. The ends lost 2 bases at V and 6 bases at J; junction bases unmatched: 6. This CDR3 comprises 14 residues. CDR3 protein: CASSLKRGRAEAFF. The CDR3 nucleotides read TGTGCCAGCAGTTTAAAGAGGGGGCGGGCTGAAGCTTTCTTT.

The chain links TRBV6-5 to TRBJ1-2; the D gene is possibly TRBD1 (6 bases). The CDR3 covers 14 residues. Germline values: CDR1 MNHEY, CDR2 SVGAGI. Trimming removed 6 bases from V and 7 bases from J, with 18 bases in between. CDR3 residues: CASSRLTGLGGYTF. CDR3 nucleotides: TGTGCCAGCAGCCGCCTTACAGGGTTAGGTGGCTACACCTTC.

V gene TRBV12-3 or TRBV12-4 combines with J gene TRBJ1-5, with a possible D match to TRBD1 (5 bases). V gave up 1 base and J gave up 5 bases, with 6 bases separating them. This CDR3 has 13 amino acids. CDR3 coding DNA: TGTGCCAGCAGTTTAGAAGGGGATCAGCCCCAGCATTTT. It yields the protein CASSLEGDQPQHF.

This rearrangement joins TRBV7-7 to TRBJ2-7; 14 bases are shared with TRBD2. The length of the CDR3 is 15 residues. Losses at the gene ends were 3 bases for V and 7 bases for J; bases not matched to a gene: 5. Germline loops: CDR1 SSHAT, CDR2 FNYEAQ (reference sequence). The CDR3 sequence: CASSLAGLAGEEQYF. The DNA of the CDR3 is TGTGCCAGCAGCTTGGCGGGACTAGCGGGAGAGGAGCAGTACTTC.

The rearrangement joins TRBV30 to TRBJ1-5; D uncertain. CDR3 size: 13 residues. Germline CDR1 GTSNPN, CDR2 SVGIG (reference sequence). V shed 3 bases and J shed 3 bases, with 9 bases lying between them. The CDR3 reads CAWREDSNQPQHF. CDR3 nucleotides: TGTGCCTGGAGGGAAGACTCCAATCAGCCCCAGCATTTT.

V usage is TRBV5-6 and J usage is TRBJ1-4; 11 bases fit TRBD1. Trimming at V came to 4 bases and at J to 8 bases, leaving 7 bases not matched to a gene. The CDR3 contains 15 residues. The V gene's germline CDR1 is SGHDT and CDR2 YYEEEE. This chain's CDR3 is CASSGRTGGREKLFF. DNA of the CDR3: TGTGCCAGCAGCGGACGGACAGGGGGCAGAGAAAAACTGTTTTTT.

This rearrangement joins TRBV5-6 to TRBJ2-5, with TRBD1 matching over 7 bases. This CDR3 is 17 amino acids long. CDR1 SGHDT and CDR2 YYEEEE come from the germline V gene. Trimming at V came to 2 bases and at J to 5 bases, leaving 15 bases not matched to a gene. CDR3 nucleotide sequence: TGTGCCAGCAGCTTAAATTCCGGGACAGTCAAGTCGGAGACCCAGTACTTC. Translated: CASSLNSGTVKSETQYF.

The chain has TRBV4-1 and TRBJ1-4; no clear D. The V and J ends lost 6 bases and 8 bases respectively, with 7 bases between them. Germline V gene sequence: CDR1 MGHRA, CDR2 YSYEKL. The CDR3 runs 11 residues. CDR3 in amino acids: CASRGREKLFF. DNA for the CDR3: TGCGCCAGCAGGGGGAGGGAAAAACTGTTTTTT.